This is a list of T cell receptor beta chains from one sample in a study of T cell responses to AZD1222 COVID-19 vaccine. Profiled with immunoSEQ multiplex PCR; TCRdb holds only in-frame clones, not every one. The sample lists 65,000 to 85,000 clones; roughly 85% were seen once. Sample: peripheral blood, taken 28 days after the second AZD1222 dose. The receptors come from an adult who received the AZD1222 COVID-19 vaccine. The CDR3 runs from the conserved cysteine through the conserved F or W. D genes are given only for firm matches. Some rows mark clone size as missing; the rest say once, few, many or name a class of expanded clone.

d_gene	j_gene	v_gene	abundance	CDR3nt	CDR3aa
NA	TRBJ2-5	TRBV15	NA	TGTGCCACCAGCAGAGTGGGCGAAGAGACCCAGTACTTC	CATSRVGEETQYF
NA	TRBJ2-3	TRBV19	NA	TGTGCCAGTAGTATCGGAGGAGGGTGGACATTGGATACGCAGTATTTT	CASSIGGGWTLDTQYF
NA	TRBJ1-2	TRBV3-1/TRBV3-2	NA	TGTGCCAGCAGCGAAGGAAGGGGGGGAGGCTACACCTTC	CASSEGRGGGYTF
NA	TRBJ2-7	TRBV2	NA	TGTGCCAGCAAGATTAGGGACGAGCAGTACTTC	CASKIRDEQYF
NA	TRBJ1-1	TRBV4-2	NA	TGTGCCAGCAGCCAAGACAGGTTGAACACTGAAGCTTTCTTT	CASSQDRLNTEAFF
TRBD2	TRBJ2-3	TRBV9	NA	TGTGCCAGCAGCGATAGCGGGGGGGAGGTAGATACGCAGTATTTT	CASSDSGGEVDTQYF
NA	TRBJ1-5	TRBV6-1	NA	TGTGCCAGCAGTGAAATGGGTCAGCCCCAGCATTTT	CASSEMGQPQHF
NA	TRBJ2-1	TRBV11-1	NA	TGTGCCAGCAGGGACTTACAGAATGAGCAGTTCTTC	CASRDLQNEQFF
NA	TRBJ1-3	TRBV28	NA	TGTGCCAGCAGTTTCCCCGGGTTTGGAAACACCATATATTTT	CASSFPGFGNTIYF
NA	TRBJ2-1	TRBV6-5	NA	TGTGCCAGCAGTTACTCGAGGCAGTCCAATGAGCAGTTCTTC	CASSYSRQSNEQFF
TRBD1	TRBJ1-2	TRBV28	NA	TGTGCCAGCAGTTTAGGACAGGGTCGCGGCTACACCTTC	CASSLGQGRGYTF
TRBD1	TRBJ1-5	TRBV29-1	NA	TGCAGCGTTGAAGGACAGGGGAGTGAGCCCCAGCATTTT	CSVEGQGSEPQHF
NA	TRBJ1-2	TRBV24-1	NA	TGTGCCACCAGTGCCAGGGATTCCTATGGCTACACCTTC	CATSARDSYGYTF
NA	TRBJ1-5	TRBV2	NA	TGTGCCAGCAGTGCAAGTGGTAGTCAGCCCCAGCATTTT	CASSASGSQPQHF
NA	TRBJ2-3	TRBV6-5	NA	TGTGCCACCCGGGGAGATACGCAGTATTTT	CATRGDTQYF
NA	TRBJ1-6	TRBV12-3/TRBV12-4	NA	TGTGCCAGCAAATTGGGAGCTTCACCCCTCCACTTT	CASKLGASPLHF
TRBD2	TRBJ2-2	TRBV6-4	NA	TGTGCCAGCAGTGACTCTTGGGGAGGGACCGGGGAGCTGTTTTTT	CASSDSWGGTGELFF
TRBD1	TRBJ2-3	TRBV7-8	once	TGTGCCAGCAGCTTAGTGACGGGACAGAGCACAGATACGCAGTATTTT	CASSLVTGQSTDTQYF
TRBD1	TRBJ1-5	TRBV28	once	TGTGCCAGTCAGGGACAGGGGATCGAGCCCCAGCATTTT	CASQGQGIEPQHF
TRBD1	TRBJ2-3	TRBV6-6	NA	TGTGCCAGCAGTCGACAGGGGGTTCTCACAGATACGCAGTATTTT	CASSRQGVLTDTQYF
TRBD1	TRBJ1-5	TRBV5-1	NA	TGCGCCAGCAGTCAGGGGACAGAAAATCAGCCCCAGCATTTT	CASSQGTENQPQHF
TRBD1	TRBJ1-6	TRBV11-2	NA	TGTGCCAGCAGCTTAGGAGGGACAGGACTCTCCTATAATTCACCCCTCCACTTT	CASSLGGTGLSYNSPLHF
NA	TRBJ2-6	TRBV6-4	NA	TGTGCCAGCAGTGACGAAGGGTACGGGGCCAACGTCCTGACTTTC	CASSDEGYGANVLTF
NA	TRBJ2-1	TRBV19	NA	TGTGCCAGTAGTATAGTAAATGAGCAGTTCTTC	CASSIVNEQFF
NA	TRBJ1-5	TRBV12-2	NA	TGTGCAAGTCGCTTAGAGGACAGGGAAAGCAATCAGCCCCAGCATTTT	CASRLEDRESNQPQHF
NA	TRBJ2-3	TRBV4-1	NA	TGCGCCAGCAGCCAGGGTATTGCAGATACGCAGTATTTT	CASSQGIADTQYF
TRBD1	TRBJ2-7	TRBV9	NA	TGTGCCAGCAGCCGCTCTGGGACAGGGATCTACGAGCAGTACTTC	CASSRSGTGIYEQYF
TRBD2	TRBJ2-1	TRBV27	NA	TGTGCCAGCCGCCGTGGCCGGGGGGGACGCAATGAGCAGTTCTTC	CASRRGRGGRNEQFF
NA	TRBJ2-2	TRBV15	NA	TGTGCCACCAGCAGAGATCTAGCAGGAAAAAGATCCGGGGAGCTGTTTTTT	CATSRDLAGKRSGELFF
NA	TRBJ2-7	TRBV6-1	NA	TGTGCCAGCAGTGAACAAGGGGGGTACGAGCAGTACTTC	CASSEQGGYEQYF
NA	TRBJ2-7	TRBV5-1	NA	TGCGCCAGCAGCTTGGTTGCTAGCAGGGCCTACGAGCAGTACTTC	CASSLVASRAYEQYF
TRBD2	TRBJ2-7	TRBV7-8	few	TGTGCCAGCAGCTTAGGCGGGGGGGCCTACGAGCAGTACTTC	CASSLGGGAYEQYF
NA	TRBJ1-3	TRBV4-2	NA	TGTGCCAGCAGCCAAGACAGGGCCTCTGGAAACACCATATATTTT	CASSQDRASGNTIYF
TRBD2	TRBJ2-3	TRBV5-1	NA	TGCGCCAGCAGCCCGGACGGGCGGGGGGGCCGAAATACGCAGTATTTT	CASSPDGRGGRNTQYF
NA	TRBJ2-6	TRBV15	once	TGTGCCACCAGCCCCTCGACAGGTATTAACTCTGGGGCCAACGTCCTGACTTTC	CATSPSTGINSGANVLTF
TRBD1	TRBJ2-5	TRBV19	once	TGTGCCAGTAGTATTGAGGGAGGACAGGGGATACGGGAGACCCAGTACTTC	CASSIEGGQGIRETQYF
NA	TRBJ1-1	TRBV29-1	NA	TGCAGCGTGGTGGACTTTCCGGAAGCTTTCTTT	CSVVDFPEAFF
NA	TRBJ1-1	TRBV5-1	NA	TGCGCCAGCAGCTTGGTTTTTAACACTGAAGCTTTCTTT	CASSLVFNTEAFF
TRBD2	TRBJ2-7	TRBV10-3	NA	TGTGCCATCAGTCTAACGACGGGGGGGCTAAGCTCGTTAGAGCAGTACTTC	CAISLTTGGLSSLEQYF
NA	TRBJ1-5	TRBV11-3	NA	TGTGCCAGCAGCTTAGTGGGATCAGACACTCATAGCAATCAGCCCCAGCATTTT	CASSLVGSDTHSNQPQHF
NA	TRBJ1-5	TRBV5-6	NA	TGTGCCAGCAGCTTCACCCCCAATCAGCCCCAGCATTTT	CASSFTPNQPQHF
NA	TRBJ2-7	TRBV6-2/TRBV6-3	NA	TGTGCCAGCAGTTATGAGTTGACCAAGCAGTACTTC	CASSYELTKQYF